Shown below are 20 T cell receptor beta chains from a single sample sequenced in a study of cytotoxic CD8 clonotypes in ibrutinib-treated CLL. The table came from immunoSEQ multiplex PCR; TCRdb's copy has only in-frame clones and leaves some out. Of about 300,000 clones listed, 65% to 85% are singletons. The source was PBMCs, collected at disease progression, from a patient treated with ibrutinib. The receptor source for this set is a human donor with chronic lymphocytic leukemia.

This chain connects TRBV4-1 to TRBJ2-5; 7 bases fit TRBD2. J was trimmed by 3 bases and V by 4 bases; bases with no gene match: 8. CDR3 size: 15 residues. Germline V gene sequence: CDR1 MGHRA, CDR2 YSYEKL. The CDR3 DNA reads as TGCGCCAGCAGCCCCCTGGCGGGAGTGAAAGAGACCCAGTACTTC. It yields the protein CASSPLAGVKETQYF.

The J gene is TRBJ1-6, the V gene TRBV19; D call uncertain. The length of the CDR3 is 15 residues. Trimming removed 0 bases from V and 9 bases from J, with 12 bases in between. From germline, CDR1 is LNHDA and CDR2 SQIVND (reference sequence). The CDR3 is CASSIENSLGSPLHF. CDR3 sequence (DNA): TGTGCCAGTAGTATAGAGAACAGCCTCGGTTCACCCCTCCACTTT.

This chain joins TRBV2 and TRBJ2-5; 11 bases line up with TRBD1. Germline CDR1 SNHLY, CDR2 FYNNEI. The CDR3 has 13 residues. V was clipped by 4 bases and J by 5 bases; unmatched bases: 0. The CDR3 nucleotides are TGTGCCAGCAGTGGGGACAGGGGGGAGACCCAGTACTTC. Encoded protein: CASSGDRGETQYF.

The chain combines TRBV5-3 with TRBJ2-2; the match to TRBD1 covers 8 bases. TRBV5-3 is assigned to the ORF class and has an uncertain function. The junction had 11 bases not matched to a gene; V was cut back by 6 bases and J by 4 bases. The CDR3 loop spans 16 amino acids. CDR3 in amino acids: CARTIDRGRCTGELFF. CDR3 nucleotides: TGTGCCAGAACCATAGACAGGGGACGCTGCACCGGGGAGCTGTTTTTT.

This rearrangement joins TRBV28 to TRBJ2-6, with D perhaps given as TRBD1 or TRBD2 (5 bases each). The V and J ends lost 5 bases and 3 bases respectively, with 17 bases between them. The CDR3 contains 17 residues. CDR1 and CDR2 (germline): MDHEN, SYDVKM. The CDR3 here is CASSPPGRLGGANVLTF. CDR3 coding DNA: TGTGCCAGCAGTCCACCGGGACGTTTAGGTGGGGCCAACGTCCTGACTTTC.

The J gene is TRBJ1-1, the V gene TRBV5-1; 10 positions agree with TRBD1. Trimming cost V 8 bases and J 2 bases; bases outside gene matches: 6. The CDR3 contains 14 residues. The V gene's germline CDR1 is SGHRS and CDR2 YFSETQ. The CDR3 nucleotides read TGCGCCAGTCGACAGGGGGCCTTCAACACTGAAGCTTTCTTT. Encoded protein: CASRQGAFNTEAFF.

This chain uses TRBV9 with TRBJ2-1; TRBD1 matches 12 bases. The germline CDR1 and CDR2 sequences are SGDLS and YYNGEE. The CDR3 is 15 residues long. Trimming at V came to 3 bases and at J to 8 bases, leaving 6 bases not matched to a gene. The CDR3 is CASSDQGQGAYEQFF. The DNA of the CDR3 is TGTGCCAGCAGCGATCAGGGACAGGGGGCCTATGAGCAGTTCTTC.

The chain recombines TRBV4-1 with TRBJ2-7; 10 bases map to TRBD1. Trimming removed 6 bases from V and 4 bases from J; junction bases left unmatched: 9. CDR3 length: 15 residues. Germline lookup yields CDR1 MGHRA and CDR2 YSYEKL. CDR3 sequence (DNA): TGCGCCAGCAGACACTCGGGACAGGGGATTTACGAGCAGTACTTC. Its translation is CASRHSGQGIYEQYF.

This chain joins TRBV7-8 and TRBJ2-1, with a weak D call TRBD2 (5 bases). CDR1 is SGHVS and CDR2 is FQNEAQ in the germline V gene. The V end was cut by 2 bases, the J end by 0 bases, with 11 bases between. The length of the CDR3 is 16 residues. CDR3 sequence (DNA): TGTGCCAGCAGCTTAAGTCGCGGGTACTCCTACAATGAGCAGTTCTTC. It is translated as CASSLSRGYSYNEQFF. The complete variable domain, with remaining parts taken from reference TRBV7-8 and TRBJ2-1, reads GAGVSQSPRYKVAKRGQDVALRCDPISGHVSLFWYQQALGQGPEFLTYFQNEAQLDKSGLPSDRFFAERPEGSVSTLKIQRTQQEDSAVYLCASSLSRGYSYNEQFFGPGTRLTVL.

The chain joins TRBV29-1 to TRBJ1-2; 10 nucleotides match TRBD1. V was clipped by 3 bases and J by 5 bases; unmatched bases: 15. The germline V gene has CDR1 SQVTM and CDR2 ANQGSEA. The CDR3 loop spans 17 amino acids. The CDR3 coding sequence is TGCAGCGTTGACCTCCGGGACAGGGGCCTACGGGGTTATGGCTACACCTTC. Its translation: CSVDLRDRGLRGYGYTF.

This clone was seen just once. The chain recombines TRBV27 with TRBJ2-7; 10 bases are shared with TRBD1. V dropped 3 bases and J dropped 1; count of bases not matched to a gene: 6. The CDR3 covers 16 residues. Germline CDR1 reads MNHEY; CDR2 reads SMNVEV (reference sequence). CDR3 DNA: TGTGCCAGCAGTTTCCCCCGGACAGGGGGTTCCTACGAGCAGTACTTC. Translation: CASSFPRTGGSYEQYF.

This chain uses TRBV27 with TRBJ2-1; D not resolved. The CDR3 is 15 residues long. V gave up 3 bases and J gave up 0 bases, with 9 bases separating them. Germline V CDR1 and CDR2: MNHEY, SMNVEV (reference sequence). The CDR3 region has the DNA TGTGCCAGCAGTTTGGGCATGAGCTCCTACAATGAGCAGTTCTTC. This translates into CASSLGMSSYNEQFF.

This chain links TRBV9 with TRBJ1-2; tentatively, D is TRBD1 (6 bases). The V end was cut by 4 bases, the J end by 7 bases, with 29 bases between. The CDR3 contains 18 residues. Germline CDR1 SGDLS, CDR2 YYNGEE. The CDR3: CASSPTGALLGGAGGYTF. CDR3 nucleotide sequence: TGTGCCAGCAGCCCCACTGGAGCACTACTGGGGGGCGCAGGTGGCTACACCTTC.

The gene calls are TRBV29-1 and TRBJ2-5; no reliable D call. Trimming left V 5 bases short and J 2 bases short, with 6 bases between. The germline V gene has CDR1 SQVTM and CDR2 ANQGSEA. The CDR3 runs to 11 residues. The CDR3, as DNA: TGCAGCGTTCTCGGTCAAGAGACCCAGTACTTC. It codes for CSVLGQETQYF.

This chain uses TRBV5-1 with TRBJ1-1; no clear D. The CDR3 sequence is 17 residues long. The germline V gene encodes CDR1 SGHRS and CDR2 YFSETQ. Deletions cut 2 bases from V and 2 bases from J, with 19 bases between. The CDR3 is CASSLTVWRDTNTEAFF. Here the CDR3 DNA reads TGCGCCAGCAGCTTAACTGTTTGGCGTGACACCAACACTGAAGCTTTCTTT.

The gene calls are TRBV28 and TRBJ2-7; maybe TRBD2 (6 bases). This CDR3 region has 16 residues. Trimming took 6 bases from V and 0 from J, leaving 18 bases between them. The germline V gene has CDR1 MDHEN and CDR2 SYDVKM. This CDR3 reads CASRPPGTGASYEQYF. CDR3 DNA: TGTGCCAGCAGGCCCCCCGGGACGGGAGCCTCCTACGAGCAGTACTTC. Using reference TRBV28 and TRBJ2-7 for the parts outside the CDR3, the full variable domain is DVKVTQSSRYLVKRTGEKVFLECVQDMDHENMFWYRQDPGLGLRLIYFSYDVKMKEKGDIPEGYSVSREKKERFSLILESASTNQTSMYLCASRPPGTGASYEQYFGPGTRLTVT.

In this sample, this clone turned up a few times. The chain couples TRBV27 to TRBJ2-1, with TRBD2 identical over 7 bases. The CDR3 extends over 14 amino acids. V was clipped by 8 bases and J by 7 bases; unmatched bases: 11. Germline V lookup: CDR1 MNHEY, CDR2 SMNVEV (reference sequence). DNA for the CDR3: TGTGCCAGCCTTGGGGGGGAGGGCCATAATGAGCAGTTCTTC. Translating it yields CASLGGEGHNEQFF.

The table lists this clone with many counts. The chain carries TRBV6-5 and TRBJ2-1; the D gene is possibly TRBD2 (6 bases). This CDR3 has 11 residues. With 7 bases removed from V and 10 bases from J, the gap between germline ends came to 11 bases. Germline V CDR1 and CDR2: MNHEY, SVGAGI. Here the CDR3 reads CASKVSGEQFF. DNA for the CDR3: TGTGCCAGCAAAGTAAGCGGGGAGCAGTTCTTC.

V gene TRBV27 combines with J gene TRBJ2-6; D call uncertain. CDR3 length equals 16 residues. Germline CDR1 and CDR2: MNHEY and SMNVEV (reference sequence). Trimming took 6 bases from V and 0 from J, leaving 12 bases between them. CDR3 protein: CASSPLRSSGANVLTF. CDR3 in DNA: TGTGCCAGCAGCCCCCTCAGGAGCTCTGGGGCCAACGTCCTGACTTTC.

The chain joins TRBV25-1 to TRBJ1-2; possible D gene TRBD1, 5 bases. V was clipped by 7 bases and J by 5 bases, with 11 bases between them. Germline V gene sequence: CDR1 MGHDK, CDR2 SYGVNS. The CDR3 runs to 12 residues. The CDR3 DNA is TGTGCCAGCAAAGGGACTGAATATGGCTACACCTTC. This translates into CASKGTEYGYTF.